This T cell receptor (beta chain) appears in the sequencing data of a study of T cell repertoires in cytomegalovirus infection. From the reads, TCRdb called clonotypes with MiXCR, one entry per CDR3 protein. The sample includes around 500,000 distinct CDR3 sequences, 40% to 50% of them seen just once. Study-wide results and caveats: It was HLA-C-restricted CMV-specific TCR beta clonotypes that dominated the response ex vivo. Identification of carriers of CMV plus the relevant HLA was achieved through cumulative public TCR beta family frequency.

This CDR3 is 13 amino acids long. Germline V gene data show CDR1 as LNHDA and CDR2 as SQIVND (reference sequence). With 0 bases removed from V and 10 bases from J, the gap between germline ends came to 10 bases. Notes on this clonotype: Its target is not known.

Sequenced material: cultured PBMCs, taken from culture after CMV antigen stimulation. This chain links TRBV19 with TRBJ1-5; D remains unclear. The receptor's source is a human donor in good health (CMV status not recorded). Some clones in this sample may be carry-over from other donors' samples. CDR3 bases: TGTGCCAGTAGTATAGATCGGGGTCACCCCCAGCATTTT. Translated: CASSIDRGHPQHF.